A selection of T cell receptor beta chains follows, all from one sample in a study of breast tumors, draining lymph nodes, adjacent tissues. TCRdb reanalysed the multiplex PCR reads using MiXCR and keeps one entry per CDR3 protein. The sample has 26,000 or so distinct CDR3 sequences, roughly 20% seen once. Sequencing was performed on breast tumor tissue. The receptors here all came from a female donor with breast cancer. Some clones in this sample may be carry-over from other donors' samples. Each CDR3 is given with its conserved first and last residue. A D gene is named only where the DNA matches it firmly. The listing skips clone size in some rows; elsewhere it reads once, few, many or a size class.

>many|TRBJ2-5|-|TRBV30
TGTGCCTGGAGTGTTTTCGGGATGCCCCAAGAGACCCAGTACTTC
CAWSVFGMPQETQYF
>many|TRBJ1-3|-|TRBV11-1
TGTGCCAGCAGCTTAGCTGAACAGCACTCTGGAAACACCATATATTTT
CASSLAEQHSGNTIYF
>many|TRBJ2-1|TRBD1|TRBV13
TGTGCCAGCAGCTTAGAGGGACAGATCGTCTACAATGAGCAGTTCTTC
CASSLEGQIVYNEQFF
>many|TRBJ2-1|-|TRBV7-9
TGTGCCAGCAGCTTAATTGCGGGAAGTGATGAGCAGTTCTTC
CASSLIAGSDEQFF
>many|TRBJ1-2|TRBD1|TRBV28
TGTGCCAGCAGTTCCTACAGGGGGAATGGCTACACCTTC
CASSSYRGNGYTF
>many|TRBJ2-7|-|TRBV30
TGTGCCTGGAGTGTACTTCAGGGACCCTACGAGCAGTACTTC
CAWSVLQGPYEQYF
>many|TRBJ2-3|TRBD2|TRBV7-8
TGTGCCAGCAGCAAACTAGCGGGGTTGAGCACAGATACGCAGTATTTT
CASSKLAGLSTDTQYF
>many|TRBJ1-6|-|TRBV6-1
TGTGCCAGCAGTGAGGGAGGGGGTTTTACTTCACCCCTCCACTTT
CASSEGGGFTSPLHF
>many|TRBJ2-3|-|TRBV12-3/TRBV12-4
TGTGCCAGCAGTCGTGAAGATACGCAGTATTTT
CASSREDTQYF
>-|TRBJ2-3|TRBD2|TRBV7-9
TGTGCCAGCAGCGCAGGGACTAGCAGTGTCACAGATACGCAGTATTTT
CASSAGTSSVTDTQYF
>many|TRBJ2-5|TRBD2|TRBV19
TGTGCCAGTAGTCCTATGACTAGCGCAGAGACCCAGTACTTC
CASSPMTSAETQYF
>many|TRBJ2-1|TRBD1|TRBV5-8
TGTGCCAGCAGCTTGGGGACAGGGCACTACAATGAGCAGTTCTTC
CASSLGTGHYNEQFF
>-|TRBJ1-2|-|TRBV20-1
TGCAGTGCTAAACAAGACAGGAACTATGGCTACACCTTC
CSAKQDRNYGYTF
>many|TRBJ1-5|-|TRBV20-1
TGCAGTGCTAGCGCCTTACAGGGCTTGAGCAATCAGCCCCAGCATTTT
CSASALQGLSNQPQHF
>few|TRBJ2-1|-|TRBV29-1
TGCAGCGTAGGCGGGGCCGATGAGCAGTTCTTC
CSVGGADEQFF
>many|TRBJ2-3|TRBD2|TRBV6-1
TGTGCCATCAACCCGGGAGGAGGGCAGGAGGGTACGCAGTATTTT
CAINPGGGQEGTQYF
>many|TRBJ2-2|-|TRBV7-2
TGTGCCAGCAGTTACAACCCTGCCACCGGGGAGCTGTTTTTT
CASSYNPATGELFF
>few|TRBJ2-5|-|TRBV19
TGTGCCAGTGGTATTGGGGCAGCGCAAGAGACCCAGTACTTC
CASGIGAAQETQYF
>many|TRBJ2-6|-|TRBV2
TGTGCCAGCAGTGAATCCCGGGGGGCTATTGCTGGGGCCAACGTCCTGACTTTC
CASSESRGAIAGANVLTF
>many|TRBJ2-7|-|TRBV7-9
TGTGCCAGCAGCTCCTTGGGGGAGCAGTACTTC
CASSSLGEQYF
>many|TRBJ1-5|-|TRBV28
TGTGCCAGCAGTTTAGGGTTTGGGGGCCAGCCCCAGCATTTT
CASSLGFGGQPQHF
>many|TRBJ2-3|TRBD2|TRBV30
TGTGCCTGGAAGGCTAGCGGGAACACAGATACGCAGTATTTT
CAWKASGNTDTQYF
>many|TRBJ2-7|TRBD2|TRBV7-9
TGTGCCAGCAGCTTTAGTTACTCGACTAGCCGACCCTACGAGCAGTACTTC
CASSFSYSTSRPYEQYF
>many|TRBJ2-6|TRBD1|TRBV12-3/TRBV12-4
TGTGCCAGCAGTTCCACAGGGGGCGCTGGGGCCAACGTCCTGACTTTC
CASSSTGGAGANVLTF
>medium-sized|TRBJ2-7|TRBD2|TRBV2
TGTGCCAGCAGGGTCCGAACTAGCGGGAGTGTCGGGGAGCAGTACTTC
CASRVRTSGSVGEQYF
>many|TRBJ1-3|TRBD1|TRBV6-5
TGTGCCAGCAGTGCCGGGACAGGGAGGACAACTGGAAACACCATATATTTT
CASSAGTGRTTGNTIYF
>many|TRBJ2-3|TRBD2|TRBV27
TGTGCCGGTCGTAGAGCGGGGGATACGCAGTATTTT
CAGRRAGDTQYF
>many|TRBJ2-7|-|TRBV27
TGTGCCAGCCGACCGCGGGTGCCTGTCTACGAGCAGTACTTC
CASRPRVPVYEQYF
>few|TRBJ2-7|-|TRBV7-9
TGTGCCAGCAGCTTGAAAGGGGTTGGGTACTTC
CASSLKGVGYF
>many|TRBJ2-3|TRBD2|TRBV9
TGTGCCAGCAGCGTAGAATATTACGGGAGGGCCTTGGATACGCAGTATTTT
CASSVEYYGRALDTQYF
>-|TRBJ1-2|TRBD1|TRBV30
TGTGCCTGGAGTCCCAGGGGGCGTAAATATGGCTACACCTTC
CAWSPRGRKYGYTF
>many|TRBJ2-1|TRBD1|TRBV5-5
TGTGCCAGCAGCACCTCCGGGACAGGGGTTATGGATGAGCAGTTCTTC
CASSTSGTGVMDEQFF
>many|TRBJ1-5|-|TRBV5-1
TGCGCCAGCAGCGAGGGTCCGGGACAGCCCCAGCATTTT
CASSEGPGQPQHF
>many|TRBJ2-1|-|TRBV5-6
TGTGCCAGCAGCGACGACTTTCACACCTACAATGAGCAGTTCTTC
CASSDDFHTYNEQFF
>medium-sized|TRBJ2-7|TRBD2|TRBV4-1
TGCGCCAGCAGCCAAGAATCACTAGCGTCCTACGAGCAGTACTTC
CASSQESLASYEQYF
>many|TRBJ2-3|-|TRBV20-1
TGCAGTGCTAGAGACTCGAAGGGACTCGCAGATACGCAGTATTTT
CSARDSKGLADTQYF
>-|TRBJ2-3|TRBD2|TRBV10-3
TGTGCCATCTGGCCCGGCACCACCAGCGGGAGAGGAGATACGCAGTATTTT
CAIWPGTTSGRGDTQYF
>medium-sized|TRBJ2-3|-|TRBV2
TGTGCCAGCGCGGGTACTTACACAGATACGCAGTATTTT
CASAGTYTDTQYF
>many|TRBJ2-7|TRBD1|TRBV6-2/TRBV6-3
TGTGCCAGCAGGATTCAGGGGGCGAGGGAGCAGTACTTC
CASRIQGAREQYF
>-|TRBJ2-2|-|TRBV28
TGTGCCAGCAGTCCCCGTAGGGCCTGGACCGGGGAGCTGTTTTTT
CASSPRRAWTGELFF
>many|TRBJ2-7|TRBD1|TRBV13
TGTGCCAGCAGCTCCCCCGGGACAGGGGGGGGCGAGCAGTACTTC
CASSSPGTGGGEQYF
>many|TRBJ1-5|TRBD1|TRBV19
TGTGCCAGTACCAAGGGCTGGACAGGATGGCATGGGCCCCAGCATTTT
CASTKGWTGWHGPQHF
>many|TRBJ2-3|-|TRBV15
TGTGCCACCAGCAGAGAGGCGGGAAGCACAGATACGCAGTATTTT
CATSREAGSTDTQYF
>many|TRBJ2-2|-|TRBV7-8
TGTGCCAGCAGCTTTAGTCGGGGCAAGATCACCGGGGAGCTGTTTTTT
CASSFSRGKITGELFF
>many|TRBJ1-2|-|TRBV30
TGTGCCTGGATGACAGGCATCAACTATGGCTACACCTTC
CAWMTGINYGYTF
>many|TRBJ1-3|-|TRBV20-1
TGCAGTGCTAGGGGCAGCTCTGGAAACACCATATATTTT
CSARGSSGNTIYF
>-|TRBJ1-6|-|TRBV20-1
TGCAGTGCGGCGAGTCAGGGTATTTTATTCCTTCCACCCCTCCACTTT
CSAASQGILFLPPLHF